Below, 24 T cell receptor beta chains from the same sample are listed, as sequenced in a study of T cells in Graves' hyperthyroidism and ophthalmopathy. RNA transcripts served as the template for amplifying TCR beta CDR3 regions. Researchers ran a first-round RT-PCR on the TCR CDR3 using the HTBI primer set. A single record per CDR3 protein comes from TCRdb applying MiXCR to the multiplex PCR reads. The data show 300,000 to 400,000 distinct CDR3 sequences, around 23% seen once. Sequences were obtained from blood. Receptors were obtained from a woman in her fifties or sixties with Graves' hyperthyroidism.

This clonotype was seen many times. The chain couples TRBV28 to TRBJ2-7; tentatively, D is TRBD1 or TRBD2 (5 bases each). Trimming cost V 6 bases and J 1 base, with 16 bases left between them. The CDR3 is 15 residues long. CDR1 MDHEN and CDR2 SYDVKM come from the germline V gene. Written as DNA, the CDR3 is TGTGCCAGCAGCCGTTCCTCGGGACGGTCCTACGAGCAGTACTTC. Translating it yields CASSRSSGRSYEQYF.

CDR3 DNA: TGTGCCATCACGAGGGGGCGAGGGGTATCGCGAAATGAAAAACTGTTTTTT. Encoded protein: CAITRGRGVSRNEKLFF. The chain has TRBV10-3 and TRBJ1-4, with TRBD1 matching 7 bases. CDR1 is ENHRY and CDR2 is SYGVKD in the germline V gene. The CDR3 sequence is 17 residues long. Trimming took 7 bases from V and 5 from J; bases not matched to a gene: 16.

This clonotype was seen ten or more times. The V and J genes are TRBV7-9 and TRBJ2-5, with TRBD1 identical over 10 bases. CDR1 and CDR2 (germline): SEHNR, FQNEAQ (reference sequence). V lost 5 bases to trimming and J lost 4 bases; unmatched junction nucleotides: 10. This CDR3 contains 16 residues. This CDR3 reads CASSPYRGQGSETQYF. CDR3 coding DNA: TGTGCCAGCAGCCCCTACAGGGGACAGGGGTCAGAGACCCAGTACTTC.

The table lists this clonotype with many counts. The chain combines TRBV11-2 with TRBJ1-1; D may be TRBD1 (6 bases). The CDR3 totals 14 residues. V lost 5 bases and J 5 bases, leaving 15 bases between the germline ends. Per germline, CDR1 SGHAT and CDR2 FQNNGV. CDR3 in DNA: TGTGCCAGCAGCCCGTCGACAGGTCAAACTGAAGCTTTCTTT. Its translation is CASSPSTGQTEAFF.

V usage is TRBV18 and J usage is TRBJ2-1; 13 bases map to TRBD2. Per germline, CDR1 KGHSH and CDR2 LQKENI. V was pared by 0 bases and J by 0 bases, with 8 bases of the junction left unmatched. The CDR3 has 20 amino acids. The CDR3 nucleotides are TGTGCCAGCTCACCACCTTGGGGGACTAGCGGGACGAGCTCCTACAATGAGCAGTTCTTC. Translated: CASSPPWGTSGTSSYNEQFF.

This chain links TRBV20-1 with TRBJ1-5, with a weak D call TRBD1 (6 bases). Per germline, CDR1 DFQATT and CDR2 SNEGSKA (reference sequence). Trimming cost V 3 bases and J 8 bases, with 20 bases left between them. The CDR3 runs 15 residues. This CDR3 is CSASDNGGRGKPQHF. The CDR3 nucleotides are TGCAGTGCTAGTGATAACGGGGGGCGCGGTAAGCCCCAGCATTTT.

This clonotype occurred many times. The CDR3 loop is CASRGGRRGYEQYF. For the CDR3, the DNA is TGTGCCAGCAGGGGCGGGAGGAGGGGCTACGAGCAGTACTTC. The chain uses TRBV28 and TRBJ2-7; TRBD2 matches at 8 bases. This CDR3 region has 14 residues. Germline V gene lookup returns CDR1 MDHEN and CDR2 SYDVKM. The V segment lost 6 bases and the J segment 3 bases; nucleotides outside the gene matches: 7.

The J gene is TRBJ1-2, the V gene TRBV5-1; D unclear. The CDR3 loop spans 14 amino acids. V lost 4 bases and J lost 4, with 14 bases in between. Germline V lookup: CDR1 SGHRS, CDR2 YFSETQ. The CDR3 DNA is TGCGCCAGCAGCAGAACACAGAGTGGCTATGGCTACACCTTC. This encodes CASSRTQSGYGYTF. The full variable domain, rest sourced from reference TRBV5-1 and TRBJ1-2, is KAGVTQTPRYLIKTRGQQVTLSCSPISGHRSVSWYQQTPGQGLQFLFEYFSETQRNKGNFPGRFSGRQFSNSRSEMNVSTLELGDSALYLCASSRTQSGYGYTFGSGTRLTVV.

The chain links TRBV20-1 to TRBJ2-2; a weak D match, TRBD2 (7 bases). Germline CDR1 reads DFQATT; CDR2 reads SNEGSKA (reference sequence). Trimming removed 1 base from V and 4 bases from J, with 16 bases in between. The CDR3 is 16 amino acids. This chain's CDR3 is CSARGKAGAPTGELFF. CDR3 in DNA: TGCAGTGCTAGAGGCAAGGCGGGGGCGCCCACCGGGGAGCTGTTTTTT.

As concerns this clonotype: This may arise from a read error, as a much more abundant clone is one base away. J is TRBJ2-2 and V is TRBV6-1, with 8 bases fitting TRBD1. The germline V gene has CDR1 MNHNS and CDR2 SASEGT. Germline trimming cut 6 bases from V and 7 bases from J; bases unmatched to any gene: 13. CDR3 length equals 16 residues. DNA of the CDR3: TGTGCCAGCAGAGCCCAGGGACAGGTGCACGGCGGGGAGCTGTTTTTT. This translates into CASRAQGQVHGGELFF.

This clonotype occurred many times. The chain employs TRBV5-6 and TRBJ2-3, with D perhaps TRBD2 (5 bases). This CDR3 has 16 amino acids. Between the trimmed V and J ends, which lost 4 bases and 1 base, there was a span of 16 bases. The germline V gene has CDR1 SGHDT and CDR2 YYEEEE. In DNA, the CDR3 is TGTGCCAGCAGCCGGCCTAGCAGCACGGGCACAGATACGCAGTATTTT. Translation gives CASSRPSSTGTDTQYF.

This clonotype was picked up many times. The rearrangement uses TRBV5-1 and TRBJ1-1; the D is unclear. Trimming took off 0 bases at V and 2 bases at J, with 14 bases between the two ends. CDR1 is SGHRS, CDR2 YFSETQ, per germline. The CDR3 spans 16 residues. The CDR3 loop reads CASSLALGTSNTEAFF. In DNA, the CDR3 is TGCGCCAGCAGCTTGGCCCTGGGAACATCAAACACTGAAGCTTTCTTT.

This clonotype was seen many times. V is TRBV28 and J is TRBJ2-7, with a tentative D call TRBD1 (7 bases). The CDR3 contains 15 residues. V was trimmed by 3 bases and J by 4 bases, leaving 16 bases between them. Germline assignment: CDR1 MDHEN and CDR2 SYDVKM. CDR3: CASSLRDRPRYEQYF. CDR3 nucleotide sequence: TGTGCCAGCAGTTTGCGGGACAGACCTAGGTACGAGCAGTACTTC.

This clonotype was found a few times. The CDR3 bases are TGTGCCAGCAGAGACAGGGCTTCTACCTATGGCTACACCTTC. Encoded protein: CASRDRASTYGYTF. This chain uses TRBV6-1 with TRBJ1-2, with TRBD1 identical over 7 bases. V shed 6 bases and J 4 bases; nucleotides not matched to a gene: 8. The germline V gene has CDR1 MNHNS and CDR2 SASEGT. The CDR3 length is 14 residues.

The sample holds a few counts of this clonotype. The V gene is TRBV7-6, the J gene TRBJ2-7; the match to TRBD1 covers 9 bases. Per the germline V gene, CDR1 is SGHVS and CDR2 is FNYEAQ. Unmatched junction bases numbered 6, after V lost 5 bases and J lost 1 base. This CDR3 region has 15 residues. The CDR3, as DNA: TGTGCCAGCAGCCGGGGACAGGGAAGATCCTACGAGCAGTACTTC. Translated: CASSRGQGRSYEQYF.

The CDR3 bases are TGTGCCAGCAGTTACAGGGATCACAGGGGAACCGGGGAGCTGTTTTTT. It is translated as CASSYRDHRGTGELFF. The V gene is TRBV6-5, the J gene TRBJ2-2, with 7 bases lining up with TRBD1. In germline, CDR1 is MNHEY, CDR2 SVGAGI. The CDR3 sequence is 16 residues long. Trimming took 2 bases from V and 5 from J; bases not matched to a gene: 8.

At least ten counts were recorded for this clonotype. This chain uses TRBV3-1 with TRBJ1-6; D unclear. CDR1 and CDR2 from the germline V gene are LGHDT and YNNKEL (reference sequence). This CDR3 contains 14 residues. The V end was cut by 0 bases, the J end by 6 bases, with 6 bases between. CDR3 residues: CASSQDLGNSPLHF. CDR3 DNA: TGTGCCAGCAGCCAAGATTTGGGTAATTCACCCCTCCACTTT.

This clonotype was seen at least ten times. The chain is built from TRBV7-9 and TRBJ2-3; possibly TRBD2 for D (6 bases). This CDR3 spans 16 amino acids. Deletions cut 2 bases from V and 0 bases from J, with 12 bases between. Germline assignment: CDR1 SEHNR and CDR2 FQNEAQ (reference sequence). The CDR3 sequence is CASSLSLGTSTDTQYF. DNA of the CDR3: TGTGCCAGCAGCTTATCTCTCGGGACTAGCACAGATACGCAGTATTTT. The full variable domain, with the rest looked up from reference TRBV7-9 and TRBJ2-3, is DTGVSQNPRHKITKRGQNVTFRCDPISEHNRLYWYRQTLGQGPEFLTYFQNEAQLEKSRLLSDRFSAERPKGSFSTLEIQRTEQGDSAMYLCASSLSLGTSTDTQYFGPGTRLTVL.

This clonotype was observed at least ten times. The chain recombines TRBV20-1 with TRBJ2-3; 10 nucleotides line up with TRBD2. The CDR3 has 14 amino acids. V trimming: 4 bases; J trimming: 6 bases; junction bases outside the gene matches: 7. CDR1 and CDR2 from the germline V gene are DFQATT and SNEGSKA (reference sequence). The CDR3 is CSANSGTSVDTQYF. For the CDR3, the DNA is TGCAGTGCTAACTCCGGGACTAGCGTGGATACGCAGTATTTT.

This clonotype has just a few counts. The chain recombines TRBV9 with TRBJ2-1; 8 nucleotides match TRBD2. Germline V gene sequence: CDR1 SGDLS, CDR2 YYNGEE. The V segment lost 1 base and the J segment 1 base; nucleotides outside the gene matches: 7. This CDR3 is built from 17 residues. The CDR3 sequence: CASSVSSAGVSYNEQFF. The CDR3 bases are TGTGCCAGCAGCGTATCCTCAGCGGGAGTTTCCTACAATGAGCAGTTCTTC.

This clonotype was observed at least ten times. The chain has TRBV28 and TRBJ1-5; tentatively, D is TRBD1 (6 bases). CDR3 size: 13 residues. Germline CDR1 and CDR2: MDHEN and SYDVKM. V was clipped by 4 bases and J by 5 bases, with 9 bases between them. CDR3 in DNA: TGTGCCAGCAGTTCACCAGGGGATCAGCCCCAGCATTTT. Protein product: CASSSPGDQPQHF.

This chain uses TRBV29-1 with TRBJ2-1, with D perhaps being TRBD1 or TRBD2 (5 bases each). The V gene lost 8 bases and the J gene lost 1 base, with 15 bases spanning the gap. From germline, CDR1 is SQVTM and CDR2 ANQGSEA. This CDR3 region has 14 residues. CDR3: CSKDRDGSYNEQFF. CDR3 DNA sequence: TGCAGCAAAGATCGGGACGGATCCTACAATGAGCAGTTCTTC.

This clonotype was counted at least ten times. V is TRBV20-1 and J is TRBJ2-7; D might be TRBD2 (6 bases). Germline lookup yields CDR1 DFQATT and CDR2 SNEGSKA (reference sequence). Trimming left V 1 base short and J 3 bases short, with 16 bases between. The CDR3 is made up of 15 amino acids. This CDR3 is CSARALGGTHYEQYF. CDR3 nucleotide sequence: TGCAGTGCTAGAGCATTGGGCGGGACCCACTACGAGCAGTACTTC.

The chain employs TRBV29-1 and TRBJ2-7; 9 nucleotides agree with TRBD1. Germline CDR1 is SQVTM and CDR2 is ANQGSEA. V was clipped by 3 bases and J by 0 bases; unmatched bases: 3. There are 14 residues in the CDR3. The CDR3 loop is CSVEGQGSSYEQYF. Written as DNA, the CDR3 is TGCAGCGTTGAGGGACAGGGCAGCTCCTACGAGCAGTACTTC.